This passage covers 30 T cell receptor beta chains from one sample sequenced in a study of T cell responses to AZD1222 COVID-19 vaccine. The assay was immunoSEQ multiplex PCR, and TCRdb's table has in-frame clones only and misses some. The table lists 75,000 to 90,000 clones, over 75% of them singletons. The sample in question was peripheral blood, obtained 28 days after the second AZD1222 dose. These receptors all stem from an adult who received the AZD1222 COVID-19 vaccine.

CDR3 DNA sequence: TGTGCCAGCAGCCAAAGACAGTTAAACACCGGGGAGCTGTTTTTT. Its protein product is CASSQRQLNTGELFF. The gene calls are TRBV11-3 and TRBJ2-2; D is perhaps TRBD1 (5 bases). Germline V lookup: CDR1 SGHNT, CDR2 YENEEA. The CDR3 has 15 residues. V dropped 5 bases and J dropped 2 bases, with 12 bases sitting between them.

This chain uses TRBV15 with TRBJ1-2, with D hard to call. Trimming cost V 1 base and J 4 bases, with 16 bases left between them. Germline assignment: CDR1 LNHNV and CDR2 YYDKDF (reference sequence). This CDR3 has 16 residues. CDR3 in amino acids: CATSRVTGSSLYGYTF. DNA for the CDR3: TGTGCCACCAGCAGAGTCACTGGGAGTTCCCTCTATGGCTACACCTTC.

V is TRBV14 and J is TRBJ2-2; no clear D. Trimming removed 1 base from V and 3 bases from J, with 12 bases in between. The CDR3 runs to 16 residues. Germline V gene sequence: CDR1 SGHDN, CDR2 FVKESK. The CDR3: CASSQGWDTYTGELFF. The CDR3 DNA sequence: TGTGCCAGCAGCCAAGGATGGGATACATACACCGGGGAGCTGTTTTTT. The full variable domain, in which reference TRBV14 and TRBJ2-2 provide the parts outside the CDR3, is EAGVTQFPSHSVIEKGQTVTLRCDPISGHDNLYWYRRVMGKEIKFLLHFVKESKQDESGMPNNRFLAERTGGTYSTLKVQPAELEDSGVYFCASSQGWDTYTGELFFGEGSRLTVL.

J is TRBJ2-7 and V is TRBV2; possible D gene TRBD2, 5 bases. CDR3 length equals 11 residues. Germline V gene data show CDR1 as SNHLY and CDR2 as FYNNEI. Trimming took off 7 bases at V and 6 bases at J, with 10 bases between the two ends. CDR3 amino acids: CASTWTGEQYF. CDR3 DNA sequence: TGTGCCAGCACCTGGACTGGCGAGCAGTACTTC.

This chain uses TRBV2 with TRBJ2-7; 10 positions match TRBD2. Looked up from germline, CDR1 is SNHLY and CDR2 is FYNNEI. J gave up 3 bases and V 3 bases, and 5 bases lay outside the gene matches. This CDR3 contains 15 residues. CDR3 sequence reads: CASSDSSGGNYEQYF. The CDR3, as DNA: TGTGCCAGCAGTGACTCTAGCGGGGGAAACTACGAGCAGTACTTC.

This chain joins TRBV7-9 and TRBJ2-7, with no clear D. V lost 0 bases to trimming and J lost 6 bases, with 6 bases between them. The length of the CDR3 is 12 residues. From germline, CDR1 is SEHNR and CDR2 FQNEAQ (reference sequence). The CDR3 loop is CASSLALGEQYV. In nucleotides, the CDR3 is TGTGCCAGCAGCTTAGCACTTGGCGAGCAGTACGTC.

This chain links TRBV21-1 with TRBJ1-5; the table names TRBD1, a call not compared with the DNA. TRBV21-1 is labeled a pseudogene. CDR3 length equals 16 residues. The CDR3 protein is CASSTRTGGAGQPQHF. CDR3 nucleotides: TGTGCCAGCAGCACCCGGACAGGGGGCGCGGGTCAGCCCCAGCATTTT.

This sequence joins TRBV28 and TRBJ2-4; possibly TRBD2 for D (5 bases). Trimming stripped 7 bases from V and 0 bases from J, with 13 bases between. The CDR3 spans 15 residues. Looked up from germline, CDR1 is MDHEN and CDR2 is SYDVKM. The CDR3 coding sequence is TGTGCCAGCAAGGTCGGGGATACAGCCAAAAACATTCAGTACTTC. Translated, it gives CASKVGDTAKNIQYF.

The J gene is TRBJ1-1, the V gene TRBV20-1; 8 bases match TRBD1. The CDR3 totals 17 residues. CDR1 is DFQATT and CDR2 is SNEGSKA in the germline V gene (reference sequence). The V segment lost 3 bases and the J segment 0 bases; nucleotides outside the gene matches: 12. CDR3: CSASVGQGAFMNTEAFF. Here the CDR3 DNA reads TGCAGTGCTAGTGTTGGGCAGGGGGCGTTTATGAACACTGAAGCTTTCTTT.

The chain links TRBV16 to TRBJ2-1, with D tentatively TRBD1 (7 bases). V lost 0 bases and J lost 8, with 8 bases in between. The CDR3 totals 13 residues. Germline CDR1 and CDR2: KGHSY and FQNENV. The CDR3 coding sequence is TGTGCCAGCAGCCAATCCAGGGGGGATGAGCAGTTCTTC. This translates into CASSQSRGDEQFF.

The rearrangement joins TRBV28 to TRBJ2-2; 16 bases match TRBD2. This CDR3 is 18 amino acids long. V trimming: 5 bases; J trimming: 6 bases; junction bases outside the gene matches: 9. The germline CDR1 and CDR2 sequences are MDHEN and SYDVKM. The CDR3 reads CASSEGTSGRAFAGELFF. Here the CDR3 DNA reads TGTGCCAGCAGTGAAGGGACTAGCGGGAGGGCTTTTGCCGGGGAGCTGTTTTTT.

DNA for the CDR3: TGTGCCAGCTCACCAATGAGTGCGGGGGCTAATGAAAAACTGTTTTTT. Translating it yields CASSPMSAGANEKLFF. This chain joins TRBV18 and TRBJ1-4; tentatively, D is TRBD1 (5 bases). The germline V gene encodes CDR1 KGHSH and CDR2 LQKENI. The V and J ends lost 2 bases and 3 bases respectively, with 13 bases between them. The CDR3 spans 16 residues. Combining the CDR3 with reference TRBV18 and TRBJ1-4 gives the whole variable domain NAGVMQNPRHLVRRRGQEARLRCSPMKGHSHVYWYRQLPEEGLKFMVYLQKENIIDESGMPKERFSAEFPKEGPSILRIQQVVRGDSAAYFCASSPMSAGANEKLFFGSGTQLSVL.

The chain uses TRBV4-3 and TRBJ1-2, with D hard to call. V lost 1 base and J 5 bases, leaving 8 bases between the germline ends. The CDR3 is made up of 13 amino acids. From germline, CDR1 is LGHNA and CDR2 YSLEER. Here the CDR3 DNA reads TGCGCCAGCAGCCAAGTAGGAAGGTATGGCTACACCTTC. Translation: CASSQVGRYGYTF.

By share of the sample, this clone is medium-sized. This chain joins TRBV19 and TRBJ1-3; D is unclear. The CDR3 consists of 16 residues. The V gene lost 7 bases and the J gene lost 0 bases, with 16 bases spanning the gap. Germline values: CDR1 LNHDA, CDR2 SQIVND (reference sequence). The CDR3 region is CASTAIELSSGNTIYF. CDR3 bases: TGTGCCAGTACTGCCATAGAATTGAGCTCTGGAAACACCATATATTTT.

The chain couples TRBV13 to TRBJ1-2, with D unclear. Germline loops: CDR1 PRHDT, CDR2 FYEKMQ (reference sequence). V was cut by 3 bases and J by 7 bases, with 12 bases left in between. The CDR3 runs 13 residues. The CDR3 nucleotides are TGTGCCAGCAGCTTCCAGGCCTCCCGTGGCTACACCTTC. Translation: CASSFQASRGYTF. Together with reference TRBV13 and TRBJ1-2, the CDR3 gives the full variable domain: AAGVIQSPRHLIKEKRETATLKCYPIPRHDTVYWYQQGPGQDPQFLISFYEKMQSDKGSIPDRFSAQQFSDYHSELNMSSLELGDSALYFCASSFQASRGYTFGSGTRLTVV.

CDR3 residues: CATIVPAGSYNEQFF. The CDR3, as DNA: TGCGCCACTATAGTCCCAGCCGGATCCTACAATGAGCAGTTCTTC. This chain uses TRBV10-2 with TRBJ2-1; D is ambiguous. Germline lookup yields CDR1 WSHSY and CDR2 SAAADI. The CDR3 consists of 15 residues. Trimming removed 10 bases from V and 1 base from J, with 17 bases in between.

The rearrangement links TRBV30 to TRBJ2-5; TRBD1 matches 8 bases. V dropped 4 bases and J dropped 8; count of bases not matched to a gene: 15. CDR3 length: 15 amino acids. Germline-derived CDR1 and CDR2 are GTSNPN and SVGIG (reference sequence). In DNA form, the CDR3 reads TGTGCCTGGAAATCTGGGAGTAACAGGGGGGACACCCAGTACTTC. Its protein product is CAWKSGSNRGDTQYF. The full variable domain, in which reference TRBV30 and TRBJ2-5 provide the parts outside the CDR3, is SQTIHQWPATLVQPVGSPLSLECTVEGTSNPNLYWYRQAAGRGLQLLFYSVGIGQISSEVPQNLSASRPQDRQFILSSKKLLLSDSGFYLCAWKSGSNRGDTQYFGPGTRLLVL.

The chain recombines TRBV11-3 with TRBJ1-2; tentative D call: TRBD1 (6 bases). Germline V gene data show CDR1 as SGHNT and CDR2 as YENEEA. The CDR3 runs 18 residues. Between the trimmed V and J ends, which lost 1 base and 0 bases, there was a span of 18 bases. CDR3 DNA sequence: TGTGCCAGCAGCTTAGGCGGGGGCAGGGGCCTTACTAACTATGGCTACACCTTC. Its translation: CASSLGGGRGLTNYGYTF.

The genes are TRBV6-5 and TRBJ1-5; TRBD1 might be the D (5 bases). This CDR3 has 15 residues. With 6 bases removed from V and 2 bases from J, the gap between germline ends came to 14 bases. Germline CDR1 is MNHEY and CDR2 is SVGAGI. CDR3 protein: CASRFIGGGNQPQHF. The CDR3 coding sequence is TGTGCCAGCAGGTTCATTGGAGGGGGCAATCAGCCCCAGCATTTT.

The V and J genes are TRBV27 and TRBJ2-7, with D possibly TRBD1 on 7 matching bases. CDR3 length equals 16 residues. V lost 0 bases and J 1 base, leaving 13 bases between the germline ends. Germline CDR1 and CDR2: MNHEY and SMNVEV (reference sequence). CDR3 sequence: CASSLSGRGVSYEQYF. In DNA form, the CDR3 reads TGTGCCAGCAGTTTATCGGGCAGGGGGGTTTCCTACGAGCAGTACTTC.

This clone was seen only a few times. The CDR3 spells CASSQGKDNEQFF. The CDR3 coding sequence is TGTGCCAGCAGCCAAGGGAAGGACAATGAGCAGTTCTTC. This chain connects TRBV3-1 (or the pseudogene TRBV3-2) to TRBJ2-1; D is unclear. The CDR3 has 13 residues. V was shortened by 1 base and J by 5 bases, with 6 bases between the two germline ends. CDR1 is LGHDT, CDR2 YNNKEL, per germline (reference sequence).

This sequence joins TRBV18 and TRBJ1-2; 8 nucleotides match TRBD1. Germline V gene data show CDR1 as KGHSH and CDR2 as LQKENI. With V trimmed by 4 bases and J by 8 bases, 9 bases remained unmatched. CDR3 length: 14 residues. CDR3 sequence: CASSHAGQGGGYTF. The DNA of the CDR3 is TGTGCCAGCTCACACGCCGGACAGGGCGGGGGCTACACCTTC.

V is TRBV5-4 and J is TRBJ2-2; D remains unclear. Germline V gene data show CDR1 as SGHNT and CDR2 as YYREEE (reference sequence). Trimming removed 0 bases from V and 4 bases from J, with 10 bases in between. The CDR3 is 15 residues long. DNA for the CDR3: TGTGCCAGCAGCTTGGACTACTCGCGCACCGGGGAGCTGTTTTTT. Amino acid sequence: CASSLDYSRTGELFF. Based on the CDR3 plus reference TRBV5-4 and TRBJ2-2, the full variable domain is ETGVTQSPTHLIKTRGQQVTLRCSSQSGHNTVSWYQQALGQGPQFIFQYYREEENGRGNFPPRFSGLQFPNYSSELNVNALELDDSALYLCASSLDYSRTGELFFGEGSRLTVL.

The genes are TRBV7-2 and TRBJ2-1, with 9 bases matching TRBD1. The CDR3 extends over 15 amino acids. The germline gives CDR1 SGHTA, CDR2 FQGNSA. With V trimmed by 5 bases and J by 5 bases, 7 bases remained unmatched. The CDR3 protein is CASSLDRGAHNEQFF. The CDR3, as DNA: TGTGCCAGCAGCCTAGACAGGGGGGCACACAATGAGCAGTTCTTC.

This clone was counted a single time. The chain has TRBV28 and TRBJ1-5; D possibly corresponds to TRBD1 (6 bases). The germline V and J ends were trimmed by 7 bases and 7 bases, with 20 bases remaining between them. Germline V CDR1 and CDR2: MDHEN, SYDVKM. The CDR3 is 15 residues long. This CDR3 reads CASKNTGTGGQPQHF. The DNA for the CDR3 is TGTGCCAGCAAAAACACAGGGACGGGTGGACAGCCCCAGCATTTT.

V gene TRBV7-8 combines with J gene TRBJ1-1; TRBD1 matches 9 bases. This CDR3 contains 14 residues. Germline CDR1 and CDR2: SGHVS and FQNEAQ. Germline trimming cut 1 base from V and 7 bases from J; bases unmatched to any gene: 4. As DNA, the CDR3 is TGTGCCAGCAGCTTAGGACAGGGGGTTGGTGAAGCTTTCTTT. The encoded protein is CASSLGQGVGEAFF. The variable domain in full, with the rest retrieved from reference TRBV7-8 and TRBJ1-1, is GAGVSQSPRYKVAKRGQDVALRCDPISGHVSLFWYQQALGQGPEFLTYFQNEAQLDKSGLPSDRFFAERPEGSVSTLKIQRTQQEDSAVYLCASSLGQGVGEAFFGQGTRLTVV.

The chain joins TRBV7-8 to TRBJ2-7; TRBD2 aligns across 11 bases. V was pared by 0 bases and J by 0 bases, with 4 bases of the junction left unmatched. Per germline, CDR1 SGHVS and CDR2 FQNEAQ. The CDR3 sequence is 17 residues long. CDR3 amino acids: CASSLASGGAYSYEQYV. Here the CDR3 DNA reads TGTGCCAGCAGCTTAGCTAGCGGGGGGGCCTACTCCTACGAGCAGTACGTC.

The J gene is TRBJ1-5, the V gene TRBV18; 8 bases fit TRBD1. This CDR3 is 15 amino acids long. Germline V gene sequence: CDR1 KGHSH, CDR2 LQKENI. Trimming cost V 3 bases and J 6 bases; bases outside gene matches: 7. The CDR3 DNA follows: TGTGCCAGCTCACCCGGGACAGGTAGGGGTCAGCCCCAGCATTTT. Protein sequence: CASSPGTGRGQPQHF.

This sequence joins TRBV18 and TRBJ1-2, with a possible D match to TRBD1 (6 bases). V was pared by 2 bases and J by 6 bases, with 16 bases between. The CDR3 is made up of 15 amino acids. In germline, CDR1 is KGHSH, CDR2 LQKENI. CDR3 nucleotides: TGTGCCAGCTCACCAATCCTCGGCAGGGGAGATGGCTACACCTTC. Translation gives CASSPILGRGDGYTF.

This clone was counted only a few times. J is TRBJ1-2 and V is TRBV5-1; 11 bases are shared with TRBD1. This CDR3 region has 14 residues. CDR1 and CDR2 from the germline V gene are SGHRS and YFSETQ. V dropped 5 bases and J dropped 6; count of bases not matched to a gene: 6. The CDR3 here is CASRLLDRGHGYTF. The CDR3 region has the DNA TGCGCCAGCAGATTGTTGGACAGGGGGCATGGCTACACCTTC.